The present entry profiles one TCR beta chain with its context. The record originates from a study of identical twins. TCRdb used MiXCR to reprocess the 5' RACE reads, holding one entry per CDR3 protein. The sample has about 890,000 distinct CDR3 sequences, around 12% seen once. The V end lost 5 bases, the J end lost 7 bases, and 9 bases lay between the germline ends. The CDR3 consists of 12 residues. Per germline, CDR1 ENHRY and CDR2 SYGVKD. A further study also used this sample, focusing on yellow fever vaccine responses in identical twins. From that study: Reported findings indicate that twins' vaccine T cell responses seemed partially convergent, partially personalized.

The source is a woman aged 18-29 years in good health. The sequenced sample was PBMCs. V and J are TRBV10-3 and TRBJ2-1; no definite D call. The CDR3, as DNA: TGTGCCATCAGTAAAACAGAGAATGAGCAGTTCTTC. Translation gives CAISKTENEQFF.